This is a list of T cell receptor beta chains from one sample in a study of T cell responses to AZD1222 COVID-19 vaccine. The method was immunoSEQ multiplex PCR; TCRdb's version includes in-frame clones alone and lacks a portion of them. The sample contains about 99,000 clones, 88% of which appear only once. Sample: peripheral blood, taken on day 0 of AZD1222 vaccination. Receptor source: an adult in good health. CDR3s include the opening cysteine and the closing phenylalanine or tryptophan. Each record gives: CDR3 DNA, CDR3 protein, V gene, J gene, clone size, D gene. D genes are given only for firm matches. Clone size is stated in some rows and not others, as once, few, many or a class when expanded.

TGTGCCAGCAGAGACAGGGGAATGCTTGCGAATCAGCCCCAGCATTTT	CASRDRGMLANQPQHF	TRBV28	TRBJ1-5	.	TRBD1
TGTGCCAGCAGTTACTCGGCAGGCCTCAATCAGCCCCAGCATTTT	CASSYSAGLNQPQHF	TRBV6-5	TRBJ1-5	.	.
TGCGCCAGCAGCTCCCGCGGCGCTACCTCCTACAATGAGCAGTTCTTC	CASSSRGATSYNEQFF	TRBV4-1	TRBJ2-1	.	.
TGCGCCAGCAGCCAAGACCCCCCAGGGGGTAGGAACACTGAAGCTTTCTTT	CASSQDPPGGRNTEAFF	TRBV4-1	TRBJ1-1	once	TRBD1
TGTGCCAGCAGCTTTCTCCTTGATACTGAAGCTTTCTTT	CASSFLLDTEAFF	TRBV7-9	TRBJ1-1	.	.
TGCAGCGAGGGGACTAGCGGCGGAGGGACCCAGTACTTC	CSEGTSGGGTQYF	TRBV29-1	TRBJ2-5	.	TRBD2
TGTGCCAGCAGTTCCCACGGACTGGGGGGGTGGGTAGATGAGCAGTTCTTC	CASSSHGLGGWVDEQFF	TRBV28	TRBJ2-1	.	TRBD2
TGTGCCAGCAGTGAGGTGACAGGGAATCGGGATACGCAGTATTTT	CASSEVTGNRDTQYF	TRBV25-1	TRBJ2-3	.	TRBD1
TGTGCCAGCAGCTTAAACACCCAAGAGACCCAGTACTTC	CASSLNTQETQYF	TRBV7-3	TRBJ2-5	.	.
TGCGCCAGCAGCCGGGGGACTAGCGCTTACAATGAGCAGTTCTTC	CASSRGTSAYNEQFF	TRBV5-1	TRBJ2-1	.	TRBD2
TGTGCCAGCAGCTTAGGGGGGTACCAAGAGACCCAGTACTTC	CASSLGGYQETQYF	TRBV7-9	TRBJ2-5	once	.
TGTGCCAGCAGTTTATCCGGGACAGCTAATGAAAAACTGTTTTTT	CASSLSGTANEKLFF	TRBV28	TRBJ1-4	.	TRBD1
TGTGCCAGCAGCTTAAACGGGCCCATAGGGGGGAGACCCCAAGAGACCCAGTACTTC	CASSLNGPIGGRPQETQYF	TRBV7-3	TRBJ2-5	.	.